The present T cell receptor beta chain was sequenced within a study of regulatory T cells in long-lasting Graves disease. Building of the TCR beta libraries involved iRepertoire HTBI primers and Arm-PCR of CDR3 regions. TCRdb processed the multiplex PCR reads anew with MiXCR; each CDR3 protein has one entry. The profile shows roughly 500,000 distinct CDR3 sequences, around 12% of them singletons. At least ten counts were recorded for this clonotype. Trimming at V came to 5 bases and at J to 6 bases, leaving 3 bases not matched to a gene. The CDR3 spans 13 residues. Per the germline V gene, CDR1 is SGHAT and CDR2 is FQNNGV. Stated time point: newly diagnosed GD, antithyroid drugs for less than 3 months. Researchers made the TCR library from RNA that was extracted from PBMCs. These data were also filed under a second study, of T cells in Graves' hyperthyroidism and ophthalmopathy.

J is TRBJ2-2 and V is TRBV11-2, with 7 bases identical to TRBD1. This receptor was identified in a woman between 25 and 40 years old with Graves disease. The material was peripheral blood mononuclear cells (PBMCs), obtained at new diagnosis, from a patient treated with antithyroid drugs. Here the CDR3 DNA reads TGTGCCAGCAGCCTGGACAGGTCCGGGGAGCTGTTTTTT. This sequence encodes CASSLDRSGELFF.